This T cell receptor (beta chain) originates from a study of T cell changes during pregnancy in multiple sclerosis (dated by TCRdb to between 2019 and 2020). Context from the whole study: The study examined how the T cell repertoire changed over the course of pregnancy in women with multiple sclerosis.

This clone was detected once. Its antigen is unknown. The missing conserved phenylalanine or tryptophan at the end of this CDR3 makes a read error likely. No DNA is shown, since the ends of the CDR3 on it are uncertain; the CDR3 is the one TCRdb lists. Receptor libraries were prepared by the immunoSEQ multiplex PCR assay. Here the immuneACCESS table is served through TCRdb, limited to in-frame sequences with V and J called. Missing clones are a known gap in these copies; in checked studies unresolved V genes cover under half, and the rest lacks a known reason. Present in this sample are roughly 42,000 clones, roughly nine tenths of which were seen just once. Around 0.63% of the sample is taken by the ten largest. CDR1 SGHDT and CDR2 YYEEEE are derived from the germline V gene. The CDR3 numbers 15 amino acids, ends counted.

The chain employs TRBV5-6 and TRBJ1-3. The material was CD4+ T cells from peripheral blood mononuclear cells, obtained in the first trimester of pregnancy. The source of this sequence is a female donor with multiple sclerosis, enrolled in a pregnancy study. The CDR3 reads as follows: CASSRWGGPRDRLLV.